The source of this T cell receptor (beta chain) is a study of human T cells and chemical hapten exposure. Overall study results and limits: Counts of expanded TCRs (at PT1) showed a positive correlation with patch test score.

This clonotype turned up a few times. The antigen is unknown. This CDR3 has 16 residues. Germline V lookup: CDR1 DFQATT, CDR2 SNEGSKA (reference sequence). The V gene end was trimmed by 4 bases and the J gene end by 3 bases; junction bases not matched to a gene: 9. Noted time point: patch test 2, 6 weeks after DPC sensitization. The sample's treatment: therapeutic diphenylcyclopropenone sensitization with weekly scalp DPC. Only after blood had been drawn was each patch test applied. Unique molecular identifiers were attached to individual cDNA molecules during library preparation. Per the original methods: Individual samples carried between about 23,224 and 690,600 TCRs, with more than 85,000 as the median. TCRdb independently ran MiXCR on the RACE reads; one entry per CDR3 protein. The V and J calls shown here were made by TCRdb, not taken from the authors' results. The data contain some 57,000 distinct CDR3 sequences, less than 10% of them singletons.

The sequence derives from a woman between 45 and 65 years old with alopecia areata. Some clones in this sample may be carry-over from other donors' samples. The sequencing here drew on whole blood, taken in connection with sensitization to the hapten diphenylcyclopropenone (DPC). The gene calls are TRBV20-1 and TRBJ2-2; 9 bases match TRBD1. As DNA, the CDR3 is TGCAGTGCTACCAAAAACAGGGGGCGCGACACCGGGGAGCTGTTTTTT. Its translation: CSATKNRGRDTGELFF.